Listed here are 16 T cell receptor beta chains from one sample, sequenced in a study of blood T cell repertoires in COVID-19. Profiling relied on immunoSEQ multiplex PCR, and the TCRdb table lists in-frame clones only, not all of them. This sample carries under 12,000 clones, 75% to 90% of them seen once, and the ten largest clones take 3.5% to 6%. The sequenced material came from peripheral blood. The receptors were sampled from a human donor in a cohort sampled during active COVID-19.

This chain connects TRBV6-1 to TRBJ2-7; no definite D call. V was shortened by 0 bases and J by 7 bases, with 10 bases between the two germline ends. This CDR3 has 13 amino acids. Germline V gene lookup returns CDR1 MNHNS and CDR2 SASEGT. The CDR3 region is CASSEASALEQYF. CDR3 DNA sequence: TGTGCCAGCAGTGAAGCGAGCGCTTTGGAGCAGTACTTC.

This clone has a single count. This chain links TRBV7-2 with TRBJ2-6, with D uncertain. V lost 1 base, J lost 0 bases, and 13 bases lay in between. This CDR3 region has 18 residues. CDR1 is SGHTA and CDR2 is FQGNSA in the germline V gene. The DNA of the CDR3 is TGTGCCAGCAGCTTAGAGGCACGGTACAGCTCTGGGGCCAACGTCCTGACTTTC. This translates into CASSLEARYSSGANVLTF.

This clone appeared a single time. The chain carries TRBV5-1 and TRBJ2-5; 11 bases agree with TRBD1. Trimming took 2 bases from V and 4 from J; bases not matched to a gene: 1. The CDR3 extends over 14 amino acids. Germline values: CDR1 SGHRS, CDR2 YFSETQ. CDR3 residues: CASSFGQGAETQYF. CDR3 bases: TGCGCCAGCAGCTTTGGACAGGGGGCAGAGACCCAGTACTTC.

CDR3: CASSSASGLNTGELFF. The DNA of the CDR3 is TGTGCCAGCAGCTCGGCTAGCGGCCTAAACACCGGGGAGCTGTTTTTT. This chain connects TRBV7-3 to TRBJ2-2; 7 positions agree with TRBD2. In germline, CDR1 is SGHTA, CDR2 FQGTGA. The V and J ends lost 4 bases and 2 bases, in that order; junction bases with no gene match: 7. The CDR3 runs to 16 residues. Supplemented by reference TRBV7-3 and TRBJ2-2, the full variable domain reads GAGVSQTPSNKVTEKGKYVELRCDPISGHTALYWYRQSLGQGPEFLIYFQGTGAADDSGLPNDRFFAVRPEGSVSTLKIQRTERGDSAVYLCASSSASGLNTGELFFGEGSRLTVL.

The chain has TRBV28 and TRBJ1-2; 10 nucleotides match TRBD1. J lost 0 bases, V lost 5 bases, and 3 bases had no gene match. The germline gives CDR1 MDHEN, CDR2 SYDVKM. This CDR3 has 15 amino acids. CDR3 DNA sequence: TGTGCCAGCAGTATCGGGACAGGGGCTAACTATGGCTACACCTTC. Protein product: CASSIGTGANYGYTF.

The chain links TRBV5-1 to TRBJ1-5; D is unresolved. Germline CDR1 and CDR2: SGHRS and YFSETQ. V was pared by 0 bases and J by 0 bases, with 10 bases between. This CDR3 contains 16 residues. The CDR3 loop is CASSLGASDSNQPQHF. The CDR3 DNA reads TGCGCCAGCAGCTTGGGGGCCTCAGATAGCAATCAGCCCCAGCATTTT. The whole variable domain, filled in from reference TRBV5-1 and TRBJ1-5, reads KAGVTQTPRYLIKTRGQQVTLSCSPISGHRSVSWYQQTPGQGLQFLFEYFSETQRNKGNFPGRFSGRQFSNSRSEMNVSTLELGDSALYLCASSLGASDSNQPQHFGDGTRLSIL.

V and J are TRBV13 and TRBJ1-2; D is unresolved. Between the trimmed V and J ends, which lost 1 base and 6 bases, there was a span of 3 bases. The V gene's germline CDR1 is PRHDT and CDR2 FYEKMQ (reference sequence). This CDR3 contains 11 residues. The CDR3 here is CASSLANGYTF. The CDR3, as DNA: TGTGCCAGCAGCTTAGCCAATGGCTACACCTTC.

The chain joins TRBV20-1 to TRBJ2-5; maybe TRBD1 (5 bases). The CDR3 length is 11 residues. Trimming took 5 bases from V and 4 from J, leaving 8 bases between them. CDR1 and CDR2 from the germline V gene are DFQATT and SNEGSKA (reference sequence). The CDR3 bases are TGCAGTGCTCTTAGGGGAGAGACCCAGTACTTC. It specifies CSALRGETQYF.

The rearrangement links TRBV11-2 to TRBJ2-7; 8 bases match TRBD2. The CDR3 totals 14 residues. From germline, CDR1 is SGHAT and CDR2 FQNNGV. V gave up 3 bases and J gave up 3 bases; unmatched junction bases: 4. This chain's CDR3 is CASSLSGSNYEQYF. CDR3 DNA: TGTGCCAGCAGCTTGAGCGGGAGTAACTACGAGCAGTACTTC.

The CDR3 region has the DNA TGTGCCAGCAGCTCTGGACAGGGGAATGAAAAACTGTTTTTT. It specifies CASSSGQGNEKLFF. The gene calls are TRBV7-9 and TRBJ1-4; TRBD1 aligns across 9 bases. Germline trimming cut 4 bases from V and 5 bases from J; bases unmatched to any gene: 2. The germline gives CDR1 SEHNR, CDR2 FQNEAQ (reference sequence). CDR3 length: 14 residues.

This clone was counted a single time. This chain links TRBV7-2 with TRBJ2-1; D gene ambiguous. Germline CDR1 SGHTA, CDR2 FQGNSA. Trimming cost V 5 bases and J 8 bases, with 22 bases left between them. CDR3 length: 16 amino acids. The CDR3 loop is CASSPRSPTPTYEQFF. Written as DNA, the CDR3 is TGTGCCAGCAGCCCCAGATCCCCCACCCCCACCTATGAGCAGTTCTTC.

The rearrangement uses TRBV27 and TRBJ2-1, with TRBD2 matching over 12 bases. Losses at the gene ends were 5 bases for V and 12 bases for J; bases not matched to a gene: 11. CDR3 length: 15 residues. Germline CDR1 and CDR2: MNHEY and SMNVEV (reference sequence). CDR3 nucleotides: TGTGCCAGCAGTCCCCTAGCGGGAGGGGGTACTTGGCAGTTCTTC. This translates into CASSPLAGGGTWQFF.

The rearrangement links TRBV18 to TRBJ2-3, with 9 bases aligning to TRBD2. The V gene end was trimmed by 2 bases and the J gene end by 5 bases; junction bases not matched to a gene: 11. The CDR3 runs 17 residues. Germline lookup yields CDR1 KGHSH and CDR2 LQKENI. Here the CDR3 reads CASSPGRAGTSQDTQYF. The CDR3 DNA follows: TGTGCCAGCTCACCAGGGAGGGCCGGGACTAGCCAAGATACGCAGTATTTT.

The chain uses TRBV21-1 and TRBJ2-3; the table calls TRBD2, which could not be checked here. TRBV21-1 counts as a pseudogene. The CDR3 contains 16 residues. The CDR3 is CASSSGGREVADTQYF. The CDR3, as DNA: TGTGCCAGCAGCAGCGGGGGGAGGGAGGTAGCAGATACGCAGTATTTT.

This CDR3 is CASSPGQGNQPQHF. CDR3 nucleotide sequence: TGTGCCAGTAGTCCGGGACAGGGGAATCAGCCCCAGCATTTT. The chain recombines TRBV19 with TRBJ1-5, with 10 bases fitting TRBD1. The CDR3 extends over 14 amino acids. CDR1 is LNHDA and CDR2 is SQIVND in the germline V gene (reference sequence). Trimming removed 5 bases from V and 4 bases from J; junction bases left unmatched: 2.

The gene calls are TRBV2 and TRBJ2-2, with TRBD2 identical over 8 bases. The junction had 7 bases not matched to a gene; V was cut back by 8 bases and J by 5 bases. CDR3 length: 14 amino acids. Germline values: CDR1 SNHLY, CDR2 FYNNEI. CDR3: CASGSGGGTGELFF. In DNA form, the CDR3 reads TGTGCCAGCGGGTCGGGAGGGGGAACCGGGGAGCTGTTTTTT.